One and the same sample provided the 16 T cell receptor beta chains below, sequenced in a study of blood T cell repertoires in COVID-19. Profiled with immunoSEQ multiplex PCR; TCRdb holds only in-frame clones, not every one. The table lists about 210,000 clones, approximately 81% of them singletons. Sequencing input: PBMCs or T cells enriched from blood (not recorded which). The receptor source for this set is a woman aged 50 to 60 with acute COVID-19.

V gene TRBV29-1 combines with J gene TRBJ2-7; D is possibly TRBD2 (6 bases). With 6 bases removed from V and 2 bases from J, the gap between germline ends came to 14 bases. CDR3 length: 13 amino acids. From germline, CDR1 is SQVTM and CDR2 ANQGSEA. The CDR3 is CSVEGRGPYEQYF. CDR3 coding DNA: TGCAGCGTCGAGGGGCGGGGCCCCTACGAGCAGTACTTC.

V and J are TRBV28 and TRBJ1-5, with a possible D match to TRBD1 (6 bases). Trimming took 4 bases from V and 1 from J, leaving 14 bases between them. The CDR3 totals 16 residues. Per germline, CDR1 MDHEN and CDR2 SYDVKM. CDR3 in amino acids: CASSYSSGASNQPQHF. CDR3 nucleotides: TGTGCCAGCAGTTACTCGTCAGGGGCGAGCAATCAGCCCCAGCATTTT. Using reference TRBV28 and TRBJ1-5 for the parts outside the CDR3, the full variable domain is DVKVTQSSRYLVKRTGEKVFLECVQDMDHENMFWYRQDPGLGLRLIYFSYDVKMKEKGDIPEGYSVSREKKERFSLILESASTNQTSMYLCASSYSSGASNQPQHFGDGTRLSIL.

The CDR3 spells CASSVFSGGTGRLETQYF. The CDR3 nucleotides are TGTGCCAGCAGCGTATTTTCAGGGGGGACAGGTCGACTGGAGACCCAGTACTTC. The chain is built from TRBV9 and TRBJ2-5, with 8 bases fitting TRBD1. CDR3 length equals 18 residues. J was trimmed by 5 bases and V by 1 base; bases with no gene match: 16. Germline CDR1 reads SGDLS; CDR2 reads YYNGEE.

The chain carries TRBV9 and TRBJ2-7; possibly TRBD2 for D (6 bases). CDR1 and CDR2 from the germline V gene are SGDLS and YYNGEE. The ends were cut back, 0 bases at V and 4 bases at J, with 14 bases in the middle. This CDR3 has 15 amino acids. The CDR3 protein is CASSVEGGVGYEQYF. The CDR3 DNA follows: TGTGCCAGCAGCGTAGAAGGCGGGGTGGGTTACGAGCAGTACTTC.

This clone was counted only a few times. The CDR3 nucleotides are TGTGCCAGCGGGCGCCTTCAAGGAGCCAACGTCCTGACTTTC. Translation gives CASGRLQGANVLTF. V and J are TRBV11-3 and TRBJ2-6; D ambiguous. CDR3 length: 14 residues. The germline V gene has CDR1 SGHNT and CDR2 YENEEA. Trimming removed 8 bases from V and 7 bases from J, with 15 bases in between.

V gene TRBV6-1 combines with J gene TRBJ1-6; TRBD1 agrees at 8 bases. The CDR3 has 15 amino acids. Trimming took 2 bases from V and 8 from J; bases not matched to a gene: 5. Germline assignment: CDR1 MNHNS and CDR2 SASEGT. The CDR3 DNA reads as TGTGCCAGCAGTGAATCCAGGGGGCTCGATTCACCCCTCCACTTT. As protein: CASSESRGLDSPLHF.

The V call is TRBV6-5, the J call TRBJ1-6, with D possibly being TRBD1 (5 bases). V was trimmed by 6 bases and J by 7 bases, leaving 13 bases between them. Germline loops: CDR1 MNHEY, CDR2 SVGAGI. The CDR3 loop spans 14 amino acids. Here the CDR3 reads CASSRGGGNSPLHF. CDR3 bases: TGTGCCAGCAGCCGGGGGGGAGGCAATTCACCCCTCCACTTT.

The rearrangement uses TRBV18 and TRBJ1-4, with D perhaps TRBD1 (6 bases). V was trimmed by 2 bases and J by 8 bases, leaving 15 bases between them. Germline CDR1 and CDR2: KGHSH and LQKENI. The CDR3 covers 15 residues. For the CDR3, the DNA is TGTGCCAGCTCACCATCGTTGGGGGCAAGGGAAAAACTGTTTTTT. It codes for CASSPSLGAREKLFF.

The rearrangement links TRBV5-1 to TRBJ2-6; 10 bases align to TRBD1. J was trimmed by 0 bases and V by 2 bases; bases with no gene match: 5. Per germline, CDR1 SGHRS and CDR2 YFSETQ. This CDR3 contains 18 residues. For the CDR3, the DNA is TGCGCCAGCAGCTTAACGACAGGGGGCCCCTCTGGGGCCAACGTCCTGACTTTC. Protein product: CASSLTTGGPSGANVLTF. The whole variable domain, remainder taken from reference TRBV5-1 and TRBJ2-6, is KAGVTQTPRYLIKTRGQQVTLSCSPISGHRSVSWYQQTPGQGLQFLFEYFSETQRNKGNFPGRFSGRQFSNSRSEMNVSTLELGDSALYLCASSLTTGGPSGANVLTFGAGSRLTVL.

This chain connects TRBV28 to TRBJ1-2, with 9 bases that match TRBD1. Trimming took 5 bases from V and 3 from J; bases not matched to a gene: 10. The CDR3 has 16 residues. CDR1 and CDR2 from the germline V gene are MDHEN and SYDVKM. The CDR3: CASSLINRGQDYGYTF. Here the CDR3 DNA reads TGTGCCAGCAGTCTAATTAACAGGGGGCAGGACTATGGCTACACCTTC.

V gene TRBV27 combines with J gene TRBJ2-3, with 9 bases identical to TRBD2. The V gene's germline CDR1 is MNHEY and CDR2 SMNVEV (reference sequence). V was pared by 2 bases and J by 5 bases, with 11 bases of the junction left unmatched. CDR3 size: 17 residues. CDR3 region: CASSLGGWREGRDTQYF. CDR3 nucleotides: TGTGCCAGCAGTTTAGGCGGTTGGCGGGAGGGCCGAGATACGCAGTATTTT.

This clone was picked up a small number of times. The chain employs TRBV5-1 and TRBJ2-2; perhaps TRBD2 as D (6 bases). The CDR3 consists of 15 residues. Germline V gene data show CDR1 as SGHRS and CDR2 as YFSETQ. V was clipped by 2 bases and J by 0 bases, with 8 bases between them. The CDR3 sequence is CASSFGTPNTGELFF. The CDR3 DNA reads as TGCGCCAGCAGCTTCGGGACTCCGAACACCGGGGAGCTGTTTTTT. Full variable domain (outside the CDR3, taken from reference TRBV5-1 and TRBJ2-2): KAGVTQTPRYLIKTRGQQVTLSCSPISGHRSVSWYQQTPGQGLQFLFEYFSETQRNKGNFPGRFSGRQFSNSRSEMNVSTLELGDSALYLCASSFGTPNTGELFFGEGSRLTVL.

V is TRBV19 and J is TRBJ1-5, with 8 nucleotides matching TRBD1. Per germline, CDR1 LNHDA and CDR2 SQIVND (reference sequence). The trim removed 10 bases at V and 2 bases at J, leaving 7 bases unmatched. CDR3 length: 14 residues. This CDR3 reads CATHRGGGNQPQHF. Here the CDR3 DNA reads TGTGCCACCCACAGGGGGGGCGGCAATCAGCCCCAGCATTTT.

This chain connects TRBV19 to TRBJ2-7, with 7 bases matching TRBD2. The CDR3 extends over 17 amino acids. Germline CDR1 reads LNHDA; CDR2 reads SQIVND (reference sequence). Trimming took 1 base from V and 2 from J; bases not matched to a gene: 11. The CDR3 nucleotides read TGTGCCAGTAGTATAGCCCTAGAGGCAGGGAGGGCCTACGAGCAGTACTTC. The encoded protein is CASSIALEAGRAYEQYF.

The genes are TRBV4-1 and TRBJ2-5, with D perhaps matching TRBD2 (6 bases). Germline V lookup: CDR1 MGHRA, CDR2 YSYEKL. Trimming pared 0 bases from V and 4 bases from J, leaving 21 bases between. The CDR3 length is 18 residues. CDR3 bases: TGCGCCAGCAGCCAAGATTACGAGACTAGTAGCTCCCGAGAGACCCAGTACTTC. This encodes CASSQDYETSSSRETQYF.

DNA for the CDR3: TGCGCCAGCAGCCAAGATCTACAGCGGGCTGACTACGAGCAGTACTTC. Amino acids: CASSQDLQRADYEQYF. The V call is TRBV4-3, the J call TRBJ2-7, with TRBD2 as a possible D gene (6 bases). Germline V gene lookup returns CDR1 LGHNA and CDR2 YSLEER. CDR3 size: 16 residues. V was pared by 0 bases and J by 3 bases, with 15 bases between.